This is a list of T cell receptor beta chains from one sample in a study of PD-1 blockade in classical Hodgkin lymphoma. Profiling relied on immunoSEQ multiplex PCR, and the TCRdb table lists in-frame clones only, not all of them. The sample shows around 65,000 clones, approximately 88% of them seen only once. The sequences come from peripheral blood mononuclear cells (PBMCs), collected at baseline. These receptors came from a human donor with classical Hodgkin lymphoma. Each CDR3 is given with its conserved first and last residue. A D gene is named only where the DNA matches it firmly. Rows give clone size only sometimes, using once, few, many, or a class for an expanded clone.

>TRBJ2-5|TRBV30|.|14|.
TGTGCCTGGGAAGGCGGGGCCGTGGGGGAGACCCAGTACTTC
CAWEGGAVGETQYF
>TRBJ1-1|TRBV25-1|few|18|.
TGTGCCAGCAGTGAATATCAAGTGTTGCAGGGCCGGATCACTGAAGCTTTCTTT
CASSEYQVLQGRITEAFF
>TRBJ2-1|TRBV6-4|once|15|TRBD2
TGTGCCAGCAGTGATTCAGCGGGGCGCACTTATGAGCAGTTCTTC
CASSDSAGRTYEQFF
>TRBJ1-6|TRBV9|.|15|TRBD1
TGTGCCAGCAGCGGGACAGGGGTACCCAATTCACCCCTCCACTTT
CASSGTGVPNSPLHF
>TRBJ1-1|TRBV6-5|.|15|.
TGTGCCAGCAGTTACGTGGGCAGGGCGGACACTGAAGCTTTCTTT
CASSYVGRADTEAFF
>TRBJ1-6|TRBV7-2|.|15|TRBD1
TGTGCCAGCAGTCCTCGTCCCGGACAGGTGGAACCCCTCCACTTT
CASSPRPGQVEPLHF
>TRBJ2-6|TRBV6-1|.|15|.
TGTGCCAGCAGCGTTCAGGGCTCTGGGGCCAACGTCCTGACTTTC
CASSVQGSGANVLTF
>TRBJ1-6|TRBV11-2|few|15|.
TGTGCCAGCAGCTTAGACATAGGGGGGGATTCACCCCTCCACTTT
CASSLDIGGDSPLHF
>TRBJ1-1|TRBV19|.|16|.
TGTGCCAGTAGTAAGAGGGGCGGGAGGGCGAACACTGAAGCTTTCTTT
CASSKRGGRANTEAFF
>TRBJ2-3|TRBV6-4|.|18|TRBD1
TGTGCCAGCAGTGAGACCACTCCGGGACAGGGAGGCACAGATACGCAGTATTTT
CASSETTPGQGGTDTQYF
>TRBJ2-2|TRBV29-1|.|14|TRBD2
TGCAGCGTTGAGCGGGGGGGGAACACCGGGGAGCTGTTTTTT
CSVERGGNTGELFF
>TRBJ1-5|TRBV19|.|17|.
TGTGCCAGTAGTCTCCTGGGGGGATTTTATAGCAATCAGCCCCAGCATTTT
CASSLLGGFYSNQPQHF
>TRBJ1-4|TRBV9|.|17|TRBD1
TGTGCCAGCAGCAGAGGGACAGGGAGTAACCTAAATGAAAAACTGTTTTTT
CASSRGTGSNLNEKLFF
>TRBJ2-2|TRBV7-6|.|14|.
TGTGCCAGCAGCTTGGTGGAGAACACCGGGGAGCTGTTTTTT
CASSLVENTGELFF
>TRBJ2-7|TRBV4-2|.|17|TRBD2
TGTGCCAGCAGCCAAGGACGCGCGGGGGGGGCTACCTACGAGCAGTACTTC
CASSQGRAGGATYEQYF
>TRBJ2-1|TRBV9|.|17|TRBD2
TGTGCCAGCAGCGTAGAGGCAACTAGCGGGGGAGTGAATGAGCAGTTCTTC
CASSVEATSGGVNEQFF
>TRBJ1-5|TRBV7-2|few|17|.
TGTGCCAGCAGCTCTACTCTGATGGCTCATAGCAATCAGCCCCAGCATTTT
CASSSTLMAHSNQPQHF
>TRBJ1-2|TRBV5-1|.|13|.
TGCGCCAGCAGCTGGGGACAAAACTATGGCTACACCTTC
CASSWGQNYGYTF
>TRBJ2-7|TRBV21-1|.|21|.
TGTGCCAGCAACAGGTCGGGCAGATGTATAGCGGGGGCCTACTTCACCTACGAGCAGTACTTC
CASNRSGRCIAGAYFTYEQYF
>TRBJ2-7|TRBV15|.|14|.
TGTGCCACCAGCAGAGCTGGCAGGGGAGGGGAGCAGTACTTC
CATSRAGRGGEQYF
>TRBJ1-1|TRBV9|few|13|.
TGTGCCAGCAGCGTAGACAGTTACACTGAAGCTTTCTTT
CASSVDSYTEAFF
>TRBJ2-5|TRBV11-2|.|11|.
TGTGCCAGCAGCCAACAGGAGACCCAGTACTTC
CASSQQETQYF
>TRBJ2-5|TRBV5-1|.|16|.
TGCGCCAGCAGCTTGTCGGGGGGCCTCTTTCAAGAGACCCAGTACTTC
CASSLSGGLFQETQYF
>TRBJ2-5|TRBV2|once|14|.
TGTGCCAGCAGTACCTCCGGGTATCAAGAGACCCAGTACTTC
CASSTSGYQETQYF
>TRBJ1-2|TRBV4-3|.|16|.
TGCGCCAGCAGCCAGTCGGGGAGGGGTCGGATAGGTGGCTACACCTTC
CASSQSGRGRIGGYTF
>TRBJ2-1|TRBV14|.|18|.
TGTGCCAGCAGCCCGGGCGGCGTCATTCTGAGCTCCTACAATGAGCAGTTCTTC
CASSPGGVILSSYNEQFF
>TRBJ1-5|TRBV11-2|.|13|.
TGTGCCAGCAGCTTAGATCTGCAGGGGCCCCAGCATTTT
CASSLDLQGPQHF
>TRBJ2-7|TRBV7-9|.|12|TRBD2
TGTGCCAGCAGCTCCGCGGGGGACGAGCAGTACTTC
CASSSAGDEQYF
>TRBJ1-1|TRBV9|.|13|.
TGTGCCAGCAGCCCCACAGTGAACACTGAAGCTTTCTTT
CASSPTVNTEAFF
>TRBJ1-2|TRBV29-1|.|13|TRBD1
TGCAGCATTGGACAGGGTATGGACTATGGCTACACCTTC
CSIGQGMDYGYTF
>TRBJ1-2|TRBV27|.|14|.
TGTGCCAGCAGTTACGGGGGCCGTAACTATGGCTACACCTTC
CASSYGGRNYGYTF
>TRBJ2-3|TRBV7-9|.|19|.
TGTGCCAGCAGGCCTAGGACGGTGGGCATGGGTCCGAAGACAGATACGCAGTATTTT
CASRPRTVGMGPKTDTQYF
>TRBJ1-6|TRBV5-6|.|13|.
TGTGCCAGCAGCTTGGCGGGGGATTCACCCCTCCACTTT
CASSLAGDSPLHF
>TRBJ1-2|TRBV5-1|.|14|.
TGCGCCAGCAGCTTGGGGGAAATAAACTATGGCTACACCTTC
CASSLGEINYGYTF
>TRBJ2-1|TRBV9|.|15|TRBD1
TGTGCCAGCAGCGCACGGGACAGGGAGTACAATGAGCAGTTCTTC
CASSARDREYNEQFF
>TRBJ2-1|TRBV7-6|.|13|.
TGTGCCAGCAGCCAAGACATCTACAATGAGCAGTTCTTC
CASSQDIYNEQFF
>TRBJ1-2|TRBV19|once|12|.
TGTGCCAGTAATTTGGGTGGAAATGGCTACACCTTC
CASNLGGNGYTF
>TRBJ2-6|TRBV19|.|16|.
TGTGCCAGTAGTGGTCTGGTGGGCTCTGGGGCCAACGTCCTGACTTTC
CASSGLVGSGANVLTF
>TRBJ1-4|TRBV6-1|.|14|.
TGTGCCAGCAGTCCGGGTTGGGGAGATGAAAAACTGTTTTTT
CASSPGWGDEKLFF
>TRBJ2-5|TRBV9|.|14|.
TGTGCCAGCAGCATCGACAGGCTCCAAGAGACCCAGTACTTC
CASSIDRLQETQYF
>TRBJ2-5|TRBV7-2|.|14|.
TGTGCCAGCAGCTTAGCGACGCTCCAAGAGACCCAGTACTTC
CASSLATLQETQYF
>TRBJ1-5|TRBV30|.|16|TRBD1
TGTGCCTGGAGTGGCAGACAGGGGGTGCGCAATCAGCCCCAGCATTTT
CAWSGRQGVRNQPQHF
>TRBJ2-2|TRBV10-3|.|16|.
TGTACCATCAGTGAGTCGGCCAGGGCGAACACCGGGGAGCTGTTTTTT
CTISESARANTGELFF
>TRBJ2-7|TRBV28|.|15|TRBD2
TGTGCCAGCAGTTTCCCCAGCGGGGGTGCATACGAGCAGTACTTC
CASSFPSGGAYEQYF
>TRBJ1-4|TRBV20-1|.|11|.
TGCAGTGCCACAACTAATGAAAAACTGTTTTTT
CSATTNEKLFF
>TRBJ1-2|TRBV7-6|.|14|.
TGTGCCAGCAGCTCTTTCAGTGGGCCTCGGGGCTACACCTTC
CASSSFSGPRGYTF
>TRBJ2-7|TRBV6-5|.|14|TRBD1
TGTGCCAGCAGTTTTGACAGGGGTATCTACGAGCAGTACTTC
CASSFDRGIYEQYF
>TRBJ2-3|TRBV18|once|17|.
TGTGCCAGCTCCAGGCACGCGGGATTAACTAGCACAGATACGCAGTATTTT
CASSRHAGLTSTDTQYF
>TRBJ2-3|TRBV11-3|.|15|TRBD1
TGTGCCAGCAGCCCCGAGGGACAGGGCACAGATACGCAGTATTTT
CASSPEGQGTDTQYF
>TRBJ1-2|TRBV9|.|15|.
TGTGCCAGCAGCGTAGGTCAGCTAGCTAACTATGGCTACACCTTC
CASSVGQLANYGYTF
>TRBJ1-1|TRBV6-1|.|15|.
TGTGCCAGCAACCACAGGGACGGAGTGAACACTGAAGCTTTCTTT
CASNHRDGVNTEAFF
>TRBJ2-7|TRBV6-1|few|15|.
TGTGCCAGCAGTGAAATCAGTAGCGTTGGAGACGAGCAGTACTTC
CASSEISSVGDEQYF